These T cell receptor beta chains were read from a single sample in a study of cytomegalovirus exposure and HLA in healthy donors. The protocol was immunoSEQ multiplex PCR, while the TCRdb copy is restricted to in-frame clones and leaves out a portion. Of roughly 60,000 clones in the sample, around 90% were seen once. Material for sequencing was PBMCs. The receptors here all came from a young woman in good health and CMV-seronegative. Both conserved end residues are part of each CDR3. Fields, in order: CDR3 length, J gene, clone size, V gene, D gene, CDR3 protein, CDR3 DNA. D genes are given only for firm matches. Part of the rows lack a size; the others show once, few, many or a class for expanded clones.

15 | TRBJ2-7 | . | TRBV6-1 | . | CASSEIVRDSYEQYF | TGTGCCAGCAGTGAGATCGTACGGGACTCCTACGAGCAGTACTTC
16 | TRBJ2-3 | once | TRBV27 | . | CASSLAQSSSGDTQYF | TGTGCCAGCAGTTTAGCCCAGTCATCGTCAGGAGATACGCAGTATTTT
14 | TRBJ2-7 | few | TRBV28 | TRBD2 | CASSDLAGQHEQYF | TGTGCCAGCAGTGATCTAGCGGGACAACACGAGCAGTACTTC
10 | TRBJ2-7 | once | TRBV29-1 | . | CSVSGAEQYF | TGCAGCGTTTCAGGGGCCGAGCAGTACTTC
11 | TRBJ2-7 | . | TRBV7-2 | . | CASSPAYEQYF | TGTGCCAGCAGCCCTGCCTACGAGCAGTACTTC
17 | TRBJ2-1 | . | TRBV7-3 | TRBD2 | CASSPFGASGGYNEQFF | TGTGCCAGCAGCCCCTTTGGGGCTAGCGGGGGCTACAATGAGCAGTTCTTC
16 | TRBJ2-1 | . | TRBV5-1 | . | CASSLPGSSGNNEQFF | TGCGCCAGCAGCTTGCCCGGAAGTAGCGGAAACAATGAGCAGTTCTTC
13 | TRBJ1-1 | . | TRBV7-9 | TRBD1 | CASSAGGWTEAFF | TGTGCCAGCAGCGCAGGGGGCTGGACTGAAGCTTTCTTT
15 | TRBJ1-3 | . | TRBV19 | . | CASISAQGSGNTIYF | TGTGCCAGTATTTCAGCACAGGGCTCTGGAAACACCATATATTTT
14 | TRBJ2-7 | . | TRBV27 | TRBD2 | CASSLLAGIREQYF | TGTGCCAGCAGTTTACTAGCGGGAATCCGGGAGCAGTACTTC
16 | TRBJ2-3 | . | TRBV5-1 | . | CASSYLLGSGTDTQYF | TGCGCCAGCAGCTACCTACTAGGGTCTGGCACAGATACGCAGTATTTT
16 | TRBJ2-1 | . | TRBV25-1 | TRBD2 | CASSDGSGRIFDEQFF | TGTGCCAGCAGTGATGGTAGCGGGAGAATTTTCGATGAGCAGTTCTTC
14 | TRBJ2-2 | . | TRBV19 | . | CAGSGTLNTGELFF | TGTGCCGGAAGCGGGACACTTAACACCGGGGAGCTGTTTTTT
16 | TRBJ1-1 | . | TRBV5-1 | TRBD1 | CASSFLGTGANTEAFF | TGCGCCAGCAGCTTCCTAGGGACAGGGGCGAACACTGAAGCTTTCTTT
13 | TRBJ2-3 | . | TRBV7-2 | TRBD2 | CASSRGREDTQYF | TGTGCCAGCAGTAGAGGGAGGGAAGATACGCAGTATTTT
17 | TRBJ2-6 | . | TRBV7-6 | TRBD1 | CASYGTGADSGANVLTF | TGTGCCTCTTATGGGACAGGGGCTGACTCTGGGGCCAACGTCCTGACTTTC